These T cell receptor beta chains were read from a single sample in a study of blood T cell repertoires in COVID-19. TCRdb keeps only in-frame clones here, not all; method: immunoSEQ multiplex PCR. The sample includes over 60,000 clones, roughly 71% of them seen just once. Sequenced: peripheral blood. The receptor source for this set is a human donor in a cohort sampled during active COVID-19. Both conserved end residues are part of each CDR3. The D gene is left open where the match is weak. Clone size, where shown, is once, few, many, or a class for clones that have expanded.

j_gene	abundance	v_gene	d_gene	CDR3nt	CDR3aa
TRBJ1-6	few	TRBV4-2	TRBD1	TGTGCCAGCAGCCAAGAGGGGACAGCGGATTCACCCCTCCACTTT	CASSQEGTADSPLHF
TRBJ2-2	NA	TRBV10-3	NA	TGTGCCATCAGGGTGTCAGGGGACACCGGGGAGCTGTTTTTT	CAIRVSGDTGELFF
TRBJ1-1	many	TRBV3-1/TRBV3-2	NA	TGTGCCAGCAGCCGTATGAGGAACACTGAAGCTTTCTTT	CASSRMRNTEAFF
TRBJ1-5	NA	TRBV11-2	TRBD1	TGTGCCAGCAGCCCAGGGGGAAGAAGCAATCAGCCCCAGCATTTT	CASSPGGRSNQPQHF
TRBJ1-1	NA	TRBV10-3	NA	TGTGCCATCAGTGGAAACAGCAACACTGAAGCTTTCTTT	CAISGNSNTEAFF
TRBJ2-7	once	TRBV6-6	TRBD1	TGTGCCAGCAGTCATAACCTTGCCTACAAAGGGACAGCTTACGAGCAGTACTTC	CASSHNLAYKGTAYEQYF
TRBJ2-1	NA	TRBV5-8	TRBD2	TGTGCCAGCAGCCCGGGGGGGTATGAGCAGTTCTTC	CASSPGGYEQFF
TRBJ1-1	NA	TRBV19	NA	TGTGCCAGTAGTGAGCAGGGGTCGGGTGAAGCTTTCTTT	CASSEQGSGEAFF
TRBJ2-7	NA	TRBV18	TRBD1	TGTGCCAGCTCCCTGGGACAGGCGAGCTCCTACGAGCAGTACTTC	CASSLGQASSYEQYF
TRBJ2-3	NA	TRBV3-1/TRBV3-2	NA	TGTGCCAGCAGCCAAGATGGAGGGGTCACAGATACGCAGTATTTT	CASSQDGGVTDTQYF
TRBJ1-5	NA	TRBV6-5	TRBD1	TGTGCCAGCAGGCGGCGGGACAGGGACCAGCCCCAGCATTTT	CASRRRDRDQPQHF
TRBJ2-3	once	TRBV12-3/TRBV12-4	NA	TGTGCCAGCAGTCCCCTCTCAGATACGCAGTATTTT	CASSPLSDTQYF
TRBJ2-3	NA	TRBV5-4	NA	TGTGCCAGCAGCTTGGATGTGGGCGCAGATACGCAGTATTTT	CASSLDVGADTQYF
TRBJ1-1	NA	TRBV12-5	NA	TGTGCTAGTGGTTTGCCGACGGGGGGAGCGGCTTTCTTT	CASGLPTGGAAFF
TRBJ2-7	NA	TRBV15	TRBD2	TGTGCCACCAGCGGGACTAGCGGGAGAAGCGAGCAGTACTTC	CATSGTSGRSEQYF
TRBJ2-3	NA	TRBV5-4	TRBD2	TGTGCCAGCAGCTTGTTTAGCGGGGGAAGCACAGATACGCAGTATTTT	CASSLFSGGSTDTQYF